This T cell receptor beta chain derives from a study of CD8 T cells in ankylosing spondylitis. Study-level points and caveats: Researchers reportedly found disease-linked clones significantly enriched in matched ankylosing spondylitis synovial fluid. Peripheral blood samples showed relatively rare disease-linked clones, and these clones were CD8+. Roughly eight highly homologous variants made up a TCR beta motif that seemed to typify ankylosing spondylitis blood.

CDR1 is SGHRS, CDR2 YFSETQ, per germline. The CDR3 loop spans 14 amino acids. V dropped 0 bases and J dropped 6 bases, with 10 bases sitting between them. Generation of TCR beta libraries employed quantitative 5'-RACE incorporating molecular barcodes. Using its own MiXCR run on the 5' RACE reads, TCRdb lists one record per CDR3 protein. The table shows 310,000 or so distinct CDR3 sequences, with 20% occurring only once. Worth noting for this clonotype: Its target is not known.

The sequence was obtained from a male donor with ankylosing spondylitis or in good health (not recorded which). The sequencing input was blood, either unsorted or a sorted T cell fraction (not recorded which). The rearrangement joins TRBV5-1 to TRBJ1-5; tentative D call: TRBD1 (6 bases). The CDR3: CASSLEQGSQPQHF. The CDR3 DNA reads TGCGCCAGCAGCTTGGAACAGGGTAGTCAGCCCCAGCATTTT.